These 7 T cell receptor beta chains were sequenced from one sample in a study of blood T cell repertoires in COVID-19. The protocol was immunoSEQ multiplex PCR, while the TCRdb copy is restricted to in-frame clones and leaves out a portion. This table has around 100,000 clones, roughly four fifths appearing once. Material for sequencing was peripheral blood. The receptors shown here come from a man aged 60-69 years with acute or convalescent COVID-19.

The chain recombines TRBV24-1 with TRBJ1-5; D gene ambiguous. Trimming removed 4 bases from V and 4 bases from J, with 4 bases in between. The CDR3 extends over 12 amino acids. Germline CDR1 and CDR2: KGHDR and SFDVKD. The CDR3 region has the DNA TGTGCCACCAGTGACCCTAATCAGCCCCAGCATTTT. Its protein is CATSDPNQPQHF.

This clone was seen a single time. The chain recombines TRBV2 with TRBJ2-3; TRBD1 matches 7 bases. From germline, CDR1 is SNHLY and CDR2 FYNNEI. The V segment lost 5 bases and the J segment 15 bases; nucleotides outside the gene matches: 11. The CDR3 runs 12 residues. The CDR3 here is CASSITGTEDYF. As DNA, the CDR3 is TGTGCCAGCAGTATCACCGGGACAGAGGACTATTTT.

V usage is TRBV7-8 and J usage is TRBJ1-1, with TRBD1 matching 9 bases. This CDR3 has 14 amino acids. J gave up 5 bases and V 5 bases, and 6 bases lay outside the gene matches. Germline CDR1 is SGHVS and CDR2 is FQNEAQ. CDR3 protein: CASSTGTGRTEAFF. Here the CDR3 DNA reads TGTGCCAGCAGCACCGGGACAGGGAGGACTGAAGCTTTCTTT.

CDR3 DNA: TGTGCCAGCAGTAACCAGTGGAACACTGAAGCTTTCTTT. Its translation is CASSNQWNTEAFF. The V call is TRBV6-5, the J call TRBJ1-1; D gene ambiguous. V was clipped by 5 bases and J by 1 base, with 8 bases between them. The CDR3 loop spans 13 amino acids. Germline CDR1 reads MNHEY; CDR2 reads SVGAGI.

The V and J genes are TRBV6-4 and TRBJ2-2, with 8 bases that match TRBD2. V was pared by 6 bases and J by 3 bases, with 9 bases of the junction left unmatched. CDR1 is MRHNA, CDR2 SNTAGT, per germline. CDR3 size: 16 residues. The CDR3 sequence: CASRRGGRGDTGELFF. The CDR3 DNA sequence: TGTGCCAGCAGACGGGGGGGCCGAGGAGACACCGGGGAGCTGTTTTTT.

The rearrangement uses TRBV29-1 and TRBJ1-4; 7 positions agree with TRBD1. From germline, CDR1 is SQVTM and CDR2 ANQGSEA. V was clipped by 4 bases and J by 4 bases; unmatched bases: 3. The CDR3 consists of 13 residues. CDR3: CSVGRGLNEKLFF. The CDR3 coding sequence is TGCAGCGTTGGGAGGGGGCTTAATGAAAAACTGTTTTTT.

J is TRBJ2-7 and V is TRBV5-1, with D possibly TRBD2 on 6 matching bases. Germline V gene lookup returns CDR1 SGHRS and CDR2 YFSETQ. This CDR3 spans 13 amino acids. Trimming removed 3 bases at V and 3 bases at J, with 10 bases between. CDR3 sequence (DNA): TGCGCCAGCAGCTCAGAGGGACTCTACGAGCAGTACTTC. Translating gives CASSSEGLYEQYF.